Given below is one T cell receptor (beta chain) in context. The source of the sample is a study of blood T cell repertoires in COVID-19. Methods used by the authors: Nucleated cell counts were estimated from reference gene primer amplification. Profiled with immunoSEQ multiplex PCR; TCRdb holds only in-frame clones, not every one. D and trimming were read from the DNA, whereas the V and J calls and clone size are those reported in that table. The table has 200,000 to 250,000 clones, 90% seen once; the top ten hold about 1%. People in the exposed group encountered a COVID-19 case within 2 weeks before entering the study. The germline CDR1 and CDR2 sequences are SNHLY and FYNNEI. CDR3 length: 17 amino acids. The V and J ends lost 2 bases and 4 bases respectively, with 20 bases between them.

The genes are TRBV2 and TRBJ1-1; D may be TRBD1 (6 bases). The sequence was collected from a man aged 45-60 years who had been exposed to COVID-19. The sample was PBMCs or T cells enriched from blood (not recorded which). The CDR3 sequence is CASSELRGAFKVTEAFF. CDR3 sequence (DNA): TGTGCCAGCAGTGAACTCAGGGGCGCCTTTAAGGTCACTGAAGCTTTCTTT.